Listed below are T cell receptor beta chains from one sample, sequenced in a study of blood T cells in healthy people across ages. MiXCR was run by TCRdb on the 5' RACE reads, yielding one entry per CDR3 protein. The table has more than 650,000 distinct CDR3 sequences, 22% seen once. Specimen: blood. The receptors come from a man in his 70s in good health. The CDR3 runs from the conserved cysteine through the conserved F or W. The D gene is left open where the match is weak. Clone size is not always given. Where it is, it says once, few, many or a class for expanded clones.

v_call	d_call	j_call	clone_size	cdr3_length	cdr3_nt	cdr3_aa
TRBV6-1	TRBD2	TRBJ2-1	few	15	TGTGCCAGCAGCGTACTAGCGGGAGGTAACAATGAGCAGTTCTTC	CASSVLAGGNNEQFF
TRBV5-1	TRBD2	TRBJ2-1	-	16	TGCGCCAGCAGCGCTCAACTAGCGGGGGGCGACAATGAGCAGTTCTTC	CASSAQLAGGDNEQFF
TRBV3-1	-	TRBJ2-1	-	15	TGTGCCAGCAGCTATGCCGGGGCCGAGAGGGGTGGGCAGTTCTTC	CASSYAGAERGGQFF
TRBV20-1	-	TRBJ2-5	-	17	TGCAGTGCTAGAGATTTCTCGACAGGGAGGGGACTAGAGACCCAGTACTTC	CSARDFSTGRGLETQYF
TRBV7-9	-	TRBJ2-5	-	14	TGTGCCAGCAGCTTTTTGACAGACCAAGAGACCCAGTACTTC	CASSFLTDQETQYF
TRBV6-5	-	TRBJ2-7	few	10	TGTGCCAGCGGAAGGGACGAGCAGTACTTC	CASGRDEQYF
TRBV14	-	TRBJ1-5	-	15	TGTGCCAGCAGCCAACGGGACACCGATTCTTGGCCCCAGCATTTT	CASSQRDTDSWPQHF
TRBV12-3/TRBV12-4	TRBD1	TRBJ1-2	-	16	TGTGCCAGCAGCCGTCGGACAGGCCGAGCTAACTATGGCTACACCTTC	CASSRRTGRANYGYTF
TRBV9	-	TRBJ2-3	-	15	TGTGCCAGCAGCGTAGTGGCCCTCTGGGGAGATACGCAGTATTTT	CASSVVALWGDTQYF
TRBV29-1	-	TRBJ2-1	-	13	TGCAGCTCTCGAGGGACGAGCTACAATGAGCAGTTCTTC	CSSRGTSYNEQFF
TRBV18	-	TRBJ2-1	-	12	TGTGCCAGCTCACCGGATAACAATGAGCAGTTCTTC	CASSPDNNEQFF
TRBV6-5	-	TRBJ1-2	-	13	TGTGCCAGCACTCCCCTGGGGGGTCATGGCTACACCTTC	CASTPLGGHGYTF
TRBV2	-	TRBJ2-1	-	15	TGTGTCAAAAACCCCCGGGGCCGGCCTGGGAATGAGCAGTTCTTC	CVKNPRGRPGNEQFF
TRBV29-1	TRBD2	TRBJ2-5	-	14	TGCAGCGTTCATAGCGGGGGGGCTAAAGAGACCCAGTACTTC	CSVHSGGAKETQYF
TRBV10-3	TRBD1	TRBJ1-6	few	16	TGTGCCATCAGAAAAACCGGGACAGATTATAATTCACCCCTCCACTTT	CAIRKTGTDYNSPLHF
TRBV12-3/TRBV12-4	-	TRBJ2-2	few	17	TGTGCCAGCAGTTTAGAGGTCGGCAAATCGAACACCGGGGAGCTGTTTTTT	CASSLEVGKSNTGELFF
TRBV29-1	TRBD1	TRBJ2-1	many	10	TGCAGCGTCATCGGGACAGGACAGTTCTTC	CSVIGTGQFF